This TCR beta chain appears in the sequencing data of a study of beta chain features in type 1 diabetes. General study points: The naive, central memory and Treg TCRB repertoires of patients appeared to be more similar to one another than those of healthy donors. Moderate but significant shortening of TCRB CDR3s was recorded in all four CD4+ subsets from Type 1 diabetes patients.

Every isolated RNA sample was fully reverse transcribed, so sequencing captured expressed TCRB transcripts. Profiled with immunoSEQ multiplex PCR; TCRdb holds only in-frame clones, not every one. The sample contains approximately 470,000 clones, 25% to 35% of which appear only once. The CDR3 consists of 14 residues. From germline, CDR1 is SEHNR and CDR2 FQNEAQ (reference sequence). J lost 8 bases, V lost 0 bases, and 4 bases had no gene match. This clone was found a few times. Antigen: not known. Averaging around 120 mL, one heparinised blood draw was given by each donor. The specimen was naive CD4+ T cells from blood. V usage is TRBV7-9 and J usage is TRBJ2-1, with 7 bases identical to TRBD1. The receptor was derived from a man between 18 and 35 years old in good health. DNA of the CDR3: TGTGCCAGCAGCTTAGCAGGGACAGACGATGAGCAGTTCTTC. It encodes CASSLAGTDDEQFF.